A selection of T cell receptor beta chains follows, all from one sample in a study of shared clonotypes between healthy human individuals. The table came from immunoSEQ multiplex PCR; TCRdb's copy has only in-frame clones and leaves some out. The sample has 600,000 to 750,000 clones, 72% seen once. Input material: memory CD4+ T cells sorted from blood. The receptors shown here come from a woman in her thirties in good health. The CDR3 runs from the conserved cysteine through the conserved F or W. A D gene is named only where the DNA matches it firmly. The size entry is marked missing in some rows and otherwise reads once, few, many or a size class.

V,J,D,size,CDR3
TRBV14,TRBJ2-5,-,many,CASSQGLSETQYF
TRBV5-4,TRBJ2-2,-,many,CASSTPHTLGTGELFF
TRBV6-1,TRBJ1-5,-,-,CASGAFGNQPQHF
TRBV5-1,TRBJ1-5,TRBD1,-,CASSRVTLWTGEFNQPQHF
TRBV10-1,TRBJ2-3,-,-,CASSAQTGRTDTQYF
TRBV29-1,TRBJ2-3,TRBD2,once,CSVVLAGDMNTQYF
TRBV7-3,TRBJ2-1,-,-,CASSYQGREQFF
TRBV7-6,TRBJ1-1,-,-,CASSRGTTNTEAFF
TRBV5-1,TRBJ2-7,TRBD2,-,CASSLILGTSGYEQYF
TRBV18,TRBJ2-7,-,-,CASSPRSGSYEQYF
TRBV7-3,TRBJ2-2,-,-,CASSLGGHANTGELFF
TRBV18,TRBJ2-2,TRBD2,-,CASSPEASGSTGELFF
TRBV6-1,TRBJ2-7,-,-,CASRASRQASNEQYF
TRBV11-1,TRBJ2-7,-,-,CASSLLEGGGYEQYF
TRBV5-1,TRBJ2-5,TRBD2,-,CASSWNLAGGTETQYF
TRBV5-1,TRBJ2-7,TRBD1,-,CASSLTGENEQYF
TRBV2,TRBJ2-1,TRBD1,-,CASRGDRSHYNEQFF
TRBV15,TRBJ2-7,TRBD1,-,CATSPKRQGDYEQYF
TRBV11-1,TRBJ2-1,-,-,CASSLGGGLWEQFF
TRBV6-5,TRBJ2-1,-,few,CASRKTGTSQPEQFF
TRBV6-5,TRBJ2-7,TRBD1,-,CASSLRQGTYEQYF
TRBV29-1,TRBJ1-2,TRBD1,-,CSALRPGGYGYTF
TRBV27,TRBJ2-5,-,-,CASSLSPGGWETQYF
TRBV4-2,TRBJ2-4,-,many,CASSQELGGSVNIQYF
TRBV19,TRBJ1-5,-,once,CASSRRGIQSLNQPQHF
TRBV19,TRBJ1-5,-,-,CASTPGHQPQHF
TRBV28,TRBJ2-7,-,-,CAVTEPNKSYEQYF
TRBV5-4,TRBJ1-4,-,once,CASSALSGRDFREKLFF
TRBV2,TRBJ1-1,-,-,CASSRSGTTEAFF